Each of the 21 T cell receptor beta chains below was sequenced from the same sample in a study of blood T cells in healthy people across ages. With a J-beta primer mix and a sample-barcoded 5' primer, a second PCR ran roughly 6 to 12 cycles. TCRdb re-called the 5' RACE reads with MiXCR, one entry per CDR3 protein. The sample lists 1.4 million or so distinct CDR3 sequences; 42% were seen once. The material sequenced was blood. The source of these receptors is a woman aged 18-35 years in good health.

In its sample, this clonotype was seen once. A junction end diverges from the germline sequence, so it may reflect a read error. The rearrangement links TRBV9 to TRBJ2-6; D perhaps matches TRBD1 (5 bases). The CDR3 runs to 15 residues. The germline gives CDR1 SGDLS, CDR2 YYNGEE. CDR3 protein: CASSVKSSGANVPTF. The CDR3 region has the DNA TGTGCCAGCAGCGTAAAAAGCTCTGGGGCCAACGTCCCGACTTTC.

This clonotype was seen a few times. The rearrangement joins TRBV10-3 to TRBJ2-1, with a weak D call TRBD1 (5 bases). V was clipped by 5 bases and J by 3 bases, with 17 bases between them. This CDR3 is built from 16 residues. CDR1 and CDR2 from the germline V gene are ENHRY and SYGVKD. CDR3 protein: CAISSVRQTNYNEQFF. In DNA, the CDR3 is TGTGCCATCAGTAGCGTTAGACAGACAAACTACAATGAGCAGTTCTTC.

This clonotype was found many times. The rearrangement joins TRBV20-1 to TRBJ2-7; 8 bases agree with TRBD2. V lost 6 bases, J lost 2 bases, and 3 bases stayed unmatched. CDR3 size: 12 residues. Germline CDR1 reads DFQATT; CDR2 reads SNEGSKA (reference sequence). Here the CDR3 reads CSAAGGTYEQYF. CDR3 coding DNA: TGCAGTGCCGCGGGGGGAACCTACGAGCAGTACTTC.

The chain has TRBV10-3 and TRBJ1-5, with a weak D call TRBD1 (5 bases). The CDR3 spans 15 residues. The ends were cut back, 3 bases at V and 4 bases at J, with 13 bases in the middle. Germline values: CDR1 ENHRY, CDR2 SYGVKD. For the CDR3, the DNA is TGTGCCATCAGTGATGCCGGGGGTTTTAATCAGCCCCAGCATTTT. It translates to CAISDAGGFNQPQHF.

This clonotype was observed a handful of times. V is TRBV7-9 and J is TRBJ2-3; 8 bases line up with TRBD1. Germline values: CDR1 SEHNR, CDR2 FQNEAQ (reference sequence). Trimming at V came to 4 bases and at J to 1 base, leaving 7 bases not matched to a gene. CDR3 size: 16 residues. The CDR3 sequence is CASSYASGGGTDTQYF. The DNA for the CDR3 is TGTGCCAGCAGCTACGCTTCAGGGGGCGGCACAGATACGCAGTATTTT.

V gene TRBV12-3 or TRBV12-4 combines with J gene TRBJ2-3; 7 bases line up with TRBD1. J gave up 2 bases and V 3 bases, and 8 bases lay outside the gene matches. The CDR3 spans 16 residues. The CDR3: CASSFGGRGYTDTQYF. In DNA form, the CDR3 reads TGTGCCAGCAGTTTCGGCGGCAGGGGGTACACAGATACGCAGTATTTT.

In its sample, this clonotype was seen a few times. The chain links TRBV5-8 to TRBJ2-3; the D is unclear. The CDR3 has 14 amino acids. Per germline, CDR1 SGHTS and CDR2 YDEGEE. V gave up 2 bases and J gave up 1 base, with 8 bases separating them. CDR3 residues: CASSFGSGTDTQYF. In DNA, the CDR3 is TGTGCCAGCAGCTTCGGGTCTGGCACAGATACGCAGTATTTT.

This clonotype was observed many times. This chain links TRBV4-3 with TRBJ1-5; D may be TRBD1 (5 bases). From germline, CDR1 is LGHNA and CDR2 YSLEER. CDR3 size: 15 residues. Trimming took off 0 bases at V and 6 bases at J, with 12 bases between the two ends. The CDR3 coding sequence is TGCGCCAGCAGCCAAGACAGGGCGCCGGGTCAGCCCCAGCATTTT. Protein sequence: CASSQDRAPGQPQHF.

The J gene is TRBJ2-5, the V gene TRBV7-2; 13 nucleotides line up with TRBD2. The trim removed 1 base at V and 11 bases at J, leaving 10 bases unmatched. The CDR3 runs to 16 residues. The germline gives CDR1 SGHTA, CDR2 FQGNSA. CDR3 sequence: CASSLGRTSGRGEQYF. CDR3 in DNA: TGTGCCAGCAGCTTAGGTCGGACTAGCGGGAGAGGAGAGCAGTACTTC.

The chain carries TRBV28 and TRBJ2-1; TRBD2 agrees at 10 bases. Germline CDR1 is MDHEN and CDR2 is SYDVKM. The trim removed 2 bases at V and 7 bases at J, leaving 11 bases unmatched. This CDR3 has 17 amino acids. The DNA of the CDR3 is TGTGCCAGCAGTTTACCTAGCGGGGGCCCTCCCGGGAATGAGCAGTTCTTC. This sequence encodes CASSLPSGGPPGNEQFF.

This clonotype was counted between two and nine times. The chain has TRBV5-6 and TRBJ2-7; 8 nucleotides align to TRBD1. The CDR3 is 13 amino acids. CDR1 and CDR2 from the germline V gene are SGHDT and YYEEEE. V was clipped by 3 bases and J by 8 bases; unmatched bases: 7. In nucleotides, the CDR3 is TGTGCCAGCAGCTCGACAGGGGTGGACCAGCAGTACTTC. Translation gives CASSSTGVDQQYF.

The chain is built from TRBV29-1 and TRBJ2-7; possible D gene TRBD1, 6 bases. CDR1 and CDR2 (germline): SQVTM, ANQGSEA. The CDR3 length is 13 residues. V shed 6 bases and J shed 5 bases, with 17 bases lying between them. CDR3 in amino acids: CSVGTGFRNEQYF. Written as DNA, the CDR3 is TGCAGCGTAGGTACAGGGTTCCGGAACGAGCAGTACTTC.

The genes are TRBV29-1 and TRBJ2-7, with a tentative D call TRBD1 (5 bases). This CDR3 has 13 amino acids. CDR1 SQVTM and CDR2 ANQGSEA come from the germline V gene. Trimming took 4 bases from V and 2 from J, leaving 12 bases between them. The CDR3 sequence: CSVAPGSAYEQYF. DNA of the CDR3: TGCAGCGTTGCGCCAGGGTCGGCCTACGAGCAGTACTTC.

This clonotype was seen once. The gene calls are TRBV10-3 and TRBJ1-3; tentative D call: TRBD1 (5 bases). Per the germline V gene, CDR1 is ENHRY and CDR2 is SYGVKD. The V end lost 0 bases, the J end lost 1 base, and 10 bases lay between the germline ends. This CDR3 has 16 amino acids. The CDR3 loop reads CAISESGRVSGNTIYF. CDR3 DNA: TGTGCCATCAGTGAGTCTGGCAGGGTGTCTGGAAACACCATATATTTT.

This clonotype was counted between two and nine times. The CDR3 sequence: CASSPRRGNGLPKTGGYTF. The CDR3, as DNA: TGTGCCAGCAGCCCAAGACGAGGGAATGGACTCCCGAAAACTGGAGGCTACACCTTC. The chain recombines TRBV11-2 with TRBJ1-2; the D is unclear. The CDR3 runs to 19 residues. Between the trimmed V and J ends, which lost 5 bases and 8 bases, there was a span of 33 bases. Germline V CDR1 and CDR2: SGHAT, FQNNGV. Full variable domain (rest looked up from reference TRBV11-2 and TRBJ1-2): EAGVAQSPRYKIIEKRQSVAFWCNPISGHATLYWYQQILGQGPKLLIQFQNNGVVDDSQLPKDRFSAERLKGVDSTLKIQPAKLEDSAVYLCASSPRRGNGLPKTGGYTFGSGTRLTVV.

This clonotype showed up just once. The genes are TRBV5-5 and TRBJ2-2; possibly TRBD1 for D (6 bases). V lost 5 bases, J lost 5 bases, and 16 bases lay in between. The CDR3 is 15 residues long. The germline CDR1 and CDR2 sequences are SGHKS and YYEKEE (reference sequence). This CDR3 reads CASRLDRMWTGELFF. CDR3 DNA: TGTGCCAGCAGGCTAGACAGGATGTGGACCGGGGAGCTGTTTTTT. The complete variable domain, with remaining parts taken from reference TRBV5-5 and TRBJ2-2, reads DAGVTQSPTHLIKTRGQQVTLRCSPISGHKSVSWYQQVLGQGPQFIFQYYEKEERGRGNFPDRFSARQFPNYSSELNVNALLLGDSALYLCASRLDRMWTGELFFGEGSRLTVL.

A few counts support this clonotype. The gene calls are TRBV7-6 and TRBJ1-1; no firm D call. The CDR3 has 15 amino acids. Germline CDR1 reads SGHVS; CDR2 reads FNYEAQ. With 5 bases removed from V and 2 bases from J, the gap between germline ends came to 15 bases. CDR3 nucleotide sequence: TGTGCCAGCAGCCCCTCCGAGACGGCAAACACTGAAGCTTTCTTT. Its translation is CASSPSETANTEAFF.

This chain uses TRBV7-2 with TRBJ2-3, with D perhaps assigned TRBD1 or TRBD2 (5 bases each). CDR3 length: 15 residues. Trimming took 7 bases from V and 7 from J, leaving 21 bases between them. The germline CDR1 and CDR2 sequences are SGHTA and FQGNSA. In DNA, the CDR3 is TGTGCCAGCAACCGGGGAGCGGACTCAGGGTATACGCAGTATTTT. Protein: CASNRGADSGYTQYF.

This clonotype was seen ten or more times. The chain joins TRBV29-1 to TRBJ1-1; 9 bases map to TRBD1. V trimming: 6 bases; J trimming: 7 bases; junction bases outside the gene matches: 9. Germline V CDR1 and CDR2: SQVTM, ANQGSEA. The CDR3 is 13 residues long. The CDR3 loop reads CSVAGTGHYEAFF. The CDR3 coding sequence is TGCAGCGTAGCCGGGACAGGGCACTATGAAGCTTTCTTT.

The CDR3 region has the DNA TGTGCCAGCAGTCCCCCATTTCCCCGGGAGCAGTACTTC. Translation: CASSPPFPREQYF. The chain carries TRBV6-2 or TRBV6-3 and TRBJ2-7; D not certain. The germline V gene encodes CDR1 MNHEY and CDR2 SVGEGT. The V gene lost 5 bases and the J gene lost 7 bases, with 15 bases spanning the gap. The CDR3 length is 13 residues.

The V and J genes are TRBV27 and TRBJ1-3; the D is unclear. V lost 0 bases to trimming and J lost 1 base, with 7 bases between them. Germline V gives CDR1 MNHEY, CDR2 SMNVEV (reference sequence). The CDR3 sequence is 15 residues long. The CDR3 is CASSLSAISGNTIYF. CDR3 DNA: TGTGCCAGCAGTTTATCCGCGATTTCTGGAAACACCATATATTTT.